Following are 26 T cell receptor beta chains from one sample sequenced in a study of shared clonotypes between healthy human individuals. This table comes from immunoSEQ multiplex PCR, and its TCRdb copy is limited to in-frame clones, with some not included. This table has some 680,000 clones, 73% appearing once. Material for sequencing was memory CD4+ T cells sorted from blood. The sample's subset: CD45RA-negative fraction. All receptors derive from a woman younger than 45 in good health.

This chain uses TRBV11-2 with TRBJ1-4; no definite D call. The ends were cut back, 5 bases at V and 8 bases at J, with 12 bases in the middle. Germline CDR1 SGHAT, CDR2 FQNNGV. This CDR3 has 13 amino acids. This CDR3 reads CASSPGTREKLFF. CDR3 sequence (DNA): TGTGCCAGCAGCCCTGGCACTCGGGAAAAACTGTTTTTT.

This clone was seen only a few times. This chain links TRBV2 with TRBJ2-7; unclear D gene. Germline CDR1 and CDR2: SNHLY and FYNNEI. Trimming removed 8 bases from V and 3 bases from J, with 17 bases in between. This CDR3 has 14 residues. As DNA, the CDR3 is TGTGCCAGCGTCCCAGCAGACCTTCTCTACGAGCAGTACTTC. Its protein product is CASVPADLLYEQYF.

The V gene is TRBV7-3, the J gene TRBJ2-1; TRBD2 agrees at 7 bases. The CDR3 is 14 residues long. Trimming took 1 base from V and 5 from J; bases not matched to a gene: 2. The V gene's germline CDR1 is SGHTA and CDR2 FQGTGA. In DNA form, the CDR3 reads TGTGCCAGCAGCTTAATGGGGACTAACAATGAGCAGTTCTTC. Translating gives CASSLMGTNNEQFF.

The chain is built from TRBV6-6 and TRBJ2-1, with TRBD2 as a possible D gene (6 bases). Per the germline V gene, CDR1 is MNHNY and CDR2 is SVGAGI (reference sequence). This CDR3 spans 12 amino acids. Trimming stripped 5 bases from V and 10 bases from J, with 12 bases between. CDR3 coding DNA: TGTGCCAGCAGTCAGACTAGTCGGGAGCAGTTCTTC. Translating gives CASSQTSREQFF.

This chain's CDR3 is CASSLEAVGYEQFF. The CDR3 DNA reads TGTGCCAGCAGCTTAGAGGCGGTTGGGTATGAGCAGTTCTTC. The chain recombines TRBV7-9 with TRBJ2-1; D remains ambiguous. Trimming shortened V by 1 base and J by 8 bases, and 12 bases separated the two germline ends. The CDR3 spans 14 residues. Germline CDR1 SEHNR, CDR2 FQNEAQ (reference sequence).

V is TRBV5-1 and J is TRBJ2-1; tentatively, D is TRBD2 (6 bases). The CDR3 runs 14 residues. Deletions cut 4 bases from V and 4 bases from J, with 12 bases between. CDR1 and CDR2 (germline): SGHRS, YFSETQ. In DNA form, the CDR3 reads TGCGCCAGCAGCCAGTTAGCGGCATACAATGAGCAGTTCTTC. It translates to CASSQLAAYNEQFF.

The chain combines TRBV5-1 with TRBJ2-6; D possibly uses TRBD1 or TRBD2 (5 bases each). The CDR3 sequence is 15 residues long. V lost 0 bases and J 4 bases, leaving 8 bases between the germline ends. CDR1 is SGHRS and CDR2 is YFSETQ in the germline V gene. In nucleotides, the CDR3 is TGCGCCAGCAGCTTGGCAGGGACCGGGGCCAACGTCCTGACTTTC. Amino acids: CASSLAGTGANVLTF.

The V gene is TRBV6-1, the J gene TRBJ2-5; TRBD1 is a possible D gene (6 bases). The CDR3 consists of 13 residues. The V end was cut by 6 bases, the J end by 2 bases, with 10 bases between. CDR1 is MNHNS, CDR2 SASEGT, per germline. CDR3 residues: CASSGQLQETQYF. In DNA form, the CDR3 reads TGTGCCAGCAGCGGACAGCTTCAAGAGACCCAGTACTTC.

The CDR3 loop is CASSPTARRSGNTIYF. Written as DNA, the CDR3 is TGTGCCAGCAGCCCGACGGCCAGGAGAAGTGGAAACACCATATATTTT. The chain carries TRBV7-2 and TRBJ1-3; no clear D. The CDR3 consists of 16 residues. V was clipped by 5 bases and J by 3 bases, with 17 bases between them. Looked up from germline, CDR1 is SGHTA and CDR2 is FQGNSA.

The gene calls are TRBV4-1 and TRBJ1-4; D possibly corresponds to TRBD1 (5 bases). CDR1 and CDR2 from the germline V gene are MGHRA and YSYEKL. This CDR3 comprises 16 residues. V lost 5 bases to trimming and J lost 4 bases, with 17 bases between them. The chain's CDR3 is CASSGGGGGNNEKLFF. The CDR3 DNA is TGCGCCAGCAGCGGCGGTGGGGGGGGGAATAATGAAAAACTGTTTTTT.

The V gene is TRBV5-4, the J gene TRBJ2-2, with 7 bases matching TRBD1. The CDR3 contains 16 residues. Germline assignment: CDR1 SGHNT and CDR2 YYREEE (reference sequence). V shed 1 base and J 3 bases; nucleotides not matched to a gene: 6. The CDR3 coding sequence is TGTGCCAGCAGCTTGTTGGGACAGAAGCACACCGGGGAGCTGTTTTTT. As protein: CASSLLGQKHTGELFF.

This CDR3 reads CASSLAASKETQYF. In DNA form, the CDR3 reads TGTGCCAGCAGCTTGGCGGCCAGTAAAGAGACCCAGTACTTC. The chain recombines TRBV5-6 with TRBJ2-5; unclear D gene. There are 14 residues in the CDR3. Between the trimmed V and J ends, which lost 0 bases and 3 bases, there was a span of 9 bases. CDR1 is SGHDT, CDR2 YYEEEE, per germline.

V usage is TRBV6-6 and J usage is TRBJ1-5, with 9 bases that match TRBD1. CDR1 is MNHNY, CDR2 SVGAGI, per germline (reference sequence). CDR3 length equals 15 residues. The V and J ends lost 7 bases and 5 bases, in that order; junction bases with no gene match: 9. This CDR3 reads CASTPGQGSYQPQHF. The CDR3 DNA reads TGTGCCAGCACCCCGGGACAGGGATCTTATCAGCCCCAGCATTTT.

The chain couples TRBV6-5 to TRBJ2-1, with 7 positions matching TRBD1. The CDR3 extends over 15 amino acids. J lost 8 bases, V lost 5 bases, and 12 bases had no gene match. The germline CDR1 and CDR2 sequences are MNHEY and SVGAGI. The CDR3, as DNA: TGTGCCAGCAGTCTGGGGACAGCCGACGGGCATGAGCAGTTCTTC. Translation gives CASSLGTADGHEQFF.

This clone occurred a few times. This chain connects TRBV6-1 to TRBJ1-5; 10 positions match TRBD1. The J segment lost 7 bases and the V segment lost 6 bases, leaving 3 bases of the junction unmatched. The CDR3 is made up of 13 amino acids. CDR1 is MNHNS, CDR2 SASEGT, per germline. The CDR3 spells CASSGQGEQPQHF. CDR3 DNA: TGTGCCAGCAGCGGACAGGGGGAGCAGCCCCAGCATTTT.

V is TRBV19 and J is TRBJ1-4; 10 bases line up with TRBD1. V dropped 6 bases and J dropped 7; count of bases not matched to a gene: 5. This CDR3 has 14 residues. Per the germline V gene, CDR1 is LNHDA and CDR2 is SQIVND (reference sequence). The CDR3 region is CASRRGQGGEKLFF. The DNA for the CDR3 is TGTGCCAGTAGGCGAGGACAGGGGGGTGAAAAACTGTTTTTT.

V is TRBV27 and J is TRBJ1-1; 8 bases match TRBD1. Germline loops: CDR1 MNHEY, CDR2 SMNVEV (reference sequence). This CDR3 has 13 residues. Losses at the gene ends were 5 bases for V and 3 bases for J; bases not matched to a gene: 2. CDR3 nucleotides: TGTGCCAGCAGTCGACAGGGGTACACTGAAGCTTTCTTT. Translating gives CASSRQGYTEAFF.

The genes are TRBV7-8 and TRBJ1-1; D is ambiguous. The V end lost 7 bases, the J end lost 4 bases, and 31 bases lay between the germline ends. The CDR3 is 19 amino acids. From germline, CDR1 is SGHVS and CDR2 FQNEAQ. Written as DNA, the CDR3 is TGTGCCAGCAAACGGAACCTTGGGAAAACGGCAGCTTTAGGCACTGAAGCTTTCTTT. As protein: CASKRNLGKTAALGTEAFF.

This clone was seen a handful of times. The J gene is TRBJ1-1, the V gene TRBV5-4; TRBD1 might be the D (6 bases). Trimming cost V 1 base and J 3 bases, with 13 bases left between them. Germline CDR1 is SGHNT and CDR2 is YYREEE (reference sequence). There are 15 residues in the CDR3. The CDR3 loop reads CASSLTGLGDTEAFF. CDR3 in DNA: TGTGCCAGCAGCTTGACAGGGTTAGGTGACACTGAAGCTTTCTTT.

This clone was found many times. The gene calls are TRBV15 and TRBJ2-5, with D maybe TRBD1 (5 bases). V was cut by 1 base and J by 3 bases, with 15 bases left in between. CDR1 is LNHNV and CDR2 is YYDKDF in the germline V gene (reference sequence). CDR3 size: 16 residues. DNA of the CDR3: TGTGCCACCAGCAGAGGTATCACAGTAGGGGAAGAGACCCAGTACTTC. Translated: CATSRGITVGEETQYF.

This clone was recorded at least ten times. Other DNA sequences from this sample encode an identical CDR3 as well. The rearrangement links TRBV29-1 to TRBJ1-1, with 7 bases matching TRBD1. The CDR3 runs to 15 residues. Germline V gene sequence: CDR1 SQVTM, CDR2 ANQGSEA. Germline trimming cut 3 bases from V and 0 bases from J; bases unmatched to any gene: 7. The CDR3 spells CSVDEKGAMNTEAFF. The CDR3 DNA reads TGCAGCGTTGATGAAAAGGGGGCCATGAACACTGAAGCTTTCTTT. Combining the CDR3 with reference TRBV29-1 and TRBJ1-1 gives the whole variable domain SAVISQKPSRDICQRGTSLTIQCQVDSQVTMMFWYRQQPGQSLTLIATANQGSEATYESGFVIDKFPISRPNLTFSTLTVSNMSPEDSSIYLCSVDEKGAMNTEAFFGQGTRLTVV.

The gene calls are TRBV6-1 and TRBJ2-1; TRBD1 is a possible D gene (5 bases). Germline CDR1 is MNHNS and CDR2 is SASEGT. The CDR3 extends over 12 amino acids. Trimming shortened V by 4 bases and J by 6 bases, and 7 bases separated the two germline ends. Here the CDR3 reads CASSGDSNEQFF. The CDR3 region has the DNA TGTGCCAGCAGTGGAGACAGCAATGAGCAGTTCTTC.

The gene calls are TRBV6-1 and TRBJ2-4, with D perhaps TRBD1 (6 bases). V gave up 5 bases and J gave up 8 bases, with 16 bases separating them. Germline loops: CDR1 MNHNS, CDR2 SASEGT. This CDR3 is 14 amino acids long. The CDR3 bases are TGTGCCAGCAGTCCGGGACACGGGCGGGACATTCAGTACTTC. Its translation: CASSPGHGRDIQYF.

The sample holds a few counts of this clone. The DNA of the CDR3 is TGTGCCAGCTCACCTCGGGGGTTACCCTACGAGCAGTACTTC. This sequence encodes CASSPRGLPYEQYF. The V call is TRBV18, the J call TRBJ2-7; tentative D call: TRBD2 (6 bases). This CDR3 has 14 residues. The V gene lost 3 bases and the J gene lost 2 bases, with 11 bases spanning the gap. Germline CDR1 is KGHSH and CDR2 is LQKENI.

The CDR3, as DNA: TGTGCCAGCAGTACAACAGAAGCAACTAATGAAAAACTGTTTTTT. This translates into CASSTTEATNEKLFF. J is TRBJ1-4 and V is TRBV28; D is unclear. The V end lost 5 bases, the J end lost 0 bases, and 10 bases lay between the germline ends. The CDR3 runs to 15 residues. Germline V lookup: CDR1 MDHEN, CDR2 SYDVKM.

The chain uses TRBV28 and TRBJ1-2; D possibly corresponds to TRBD1 (6 bases). V was shortened by 10 bases and J by 1 base, with 13 bases between the two germline ends. Germline loops: CDR1 MDHEN, CDR2 SYDVKM. The CDR3 spans 13 residues. The CDR3 sequence is CATGDTFNYGYTF. In DNA form, the CDR3 reads TGTGCCACCGGGGACACCTTTAACTATGGCTACACCTTC.